Below, 5 T cell receptor beta chains from the same sample are listed, as sequenced in a study of T cell responses to AZD1222 COVID-19 vaccine. This table comes from immunoSEQ multiplex PCR, and its TCRdb copy is limited to in-frame clones, with some not included. The table has tens of thousands of clones, roughly 87% seen once. Here the sequenced sample was peripheral blood, taken on day 0 of AZD1222 vaccination. Receptor source: an adult in good health.

CDR3 DNA sequence: TGTGCCAGCTCACCGCCCGCTACCTATGGCTACACCTTC. Translation: CASSPPATYGYTF. The chain has TRBV18 and TRBJ1-2; no firm D call. Germline CDR1 reads KGHSH; CDR2 reads LQKENI. CDR3 length: 13 residues. The V and J ends lost 3 bases and 4 bases respectively, with 9 bases between them. Complete variable domain (other parts from reference TRBV18 and TRBJ1-2): NAGVMQNPRHLVRRRGQEARLRCSPMKGHSHVYWYRQLPEEGLKFMVYLQKENIIDESGMPKERFSAEFPKEGPSILRIQQVVRGDSAAYFCASSPPATYGYTFGSGTRLTVV.

A few counts support this clone. The CDR3 DNA is TGTGCCAGCAGCGTACAGGGGAATCAGCCCCAGCATTTT. Encoded protein: CASSVQGNQPQHF. The chain employs TRBV6-5 and TRBJ1-5; 7 bases agree with TRBD1. V lost 6 bases to trimming and J lost 4 bases; unmatched junction nucleotides: 3. Per germline, CDR1 MNHEY and CDR2 SVGAGI. The CDR3 runs 13 residues.

In the case of this clone: Its ends do not fully match the called genes, so a read error is possible. The chain has TRBV7-7 and TRBJ2-5; TRBD1 might be the D (6 bases). Germline V gene lookup returns CDR1 SSHAT and CDR2 FNYEAQ (reference sequence). The CDR3 extends over 15 amino acids. CDR3 DNA: TGTGCTAGCAGCTTAGATGGGGGCAGGGGTGAGACCCAGTACTTC. This codes for CASSLDGGRGETQYF.

This clone was seen a handful of times. This chain joins TRBV11-3 and TRBJ2-1; D not certain. Between the trimmed V and J ends, which lost 3 bases and 9 bases, there was a span of 9 bases. This CDR3 region has 12 residues. The germline gives CDR1 SGHNT, CDR2 YENEEA. The CDR3 sequence is CASSLRFGEQFF. The DNA for the CDR3 is TGTGCCAGCAGCTTGCGATTTGGTGAGCAGTTCTTC.

J is TRBJ2-7 and V is TRBV19, with 7 bases identical to TRBD2. V shed 3 bases, J shed 3 bases, and the junction held 5 bases outside the gene matches. CDR3 size: 14 residues. Germline assignment: CDR1 LNHDA and CDR2 SQIVND (reference sequence). The CDR3 DNA is TGTGCCAGTAGTATTAGCGGGTCAGGCTACGAGCAGTACTTC. This codes for CASSISGSGYEQYF.